This T cell receptor beta chain was retrieved from a study of vaccination effects on CD4 cells after COVID-19. Study-level points and caveats: Marked clonal contraction was seen in infection- and vaccine-induced clones late after vaccination.

Clones were read by immunoSEQ multiplex PCR, and TCRdb kept only the in-frame ones, dropping some. In the table there are tens of thousands of clones, 60% to 80% of which are singletons. This clone was seen a single time. Its antigen is not identified. Expansion of antigen-specific CD4+ T cells with viral peptide pools was carried out by the ViraFEST assay before sequencing. Upon completion of 10 days in culture, CD4+ T cells were isolated. The V and J ends lost 2 bases and 0 bases respectively, with 16 bases between them. This CDR3 comprises 16 residues. The germline gives CDR1 GTSNPN, CDR2 SVGIG (reference sequence).

The clonotype originates from a human donor who received a COVID-19 vaccine. Sample: CD4+ T cells from PBMCs cultured with HCoV-229E spike peptides, taken before COVID-19 vaccination. This chain links TRBV30 with TRBJ1-2; D gene uncertain. This CDR3 reads CAWSKALKVTNYGYTF. Here the CDR3 DNA reads TGTGCCTGGAGTAAGGCTCTGAAAGTAACTAACTATGGCTACACCTTC.